Below, 22 T cell receptor beta chains from the same sample are listed, as sequenced in a study of T cells in Graves' hyperthyroidism and ophthalmopathy. TCR beta CDR3 region amplification was performed from RNA transcripts. A set of HTBI primers served as the primers for a first-round RT-PCR of the TCR CDR3. Each CDR3 protein gets one entry after TCRdb re-called the multiplex PCR reads with MiXCR. The table has under 700,000 distinct CDR3 sequences, around 17% seen once. Sequenced sample: blood. The receptors originated from a woman younger than 35 with Graves' hyperthyroidism.

This clonotype was detected many times. This chain connects TRBV20-1 to TRBJ2-5; TRBD2 matches 10 bases. This CDR3 is built from 14 residues. Germline CDR1 reads DFQATT; CDR2 reads SNEGSKA (reference sequence). V shed 5 bases and J 5 bases; nucleotides not matched to a gene: 8. CDR3 coding DNA: TGCAGTGCTCCAAAGACTAGCGGGTTTGAGACCCAGTACTTC. It encodes CSAPKTSGFETQYF.

V is TRBV4-3 and J is TRBJ1-4, with D possibly being TRBD1 (6 bases). Germline CDR1 reads LGHNA; CDR2 reads YSLEER. The V gene lost 4 bases and the J gene lost 0 bases, with 9 bases spanning the gap. The CDR3 length is 15 residues. As DNA, the CDR3 is TGCGCCAGCAGCCTTCGACAGGCAACTAATGAAAAACTGTTTTTT. This translates into CASSLRQATNEKLFF.

This rearrangement joins TRBV5-6 to TRBJ2-7, with D perhaps given as TRBD1 or TRBD2 (5 bases each). Per germline, CDR1 SGHDT and CDR2 YYEEEE. Trimming left V 4 bases short and J 4 bases short, with 15 bases between. This CDR3 spans 14 amino acids. The CDR3: CASSGGRKTYEQYF. The CDR3 DNA follows: TGTGCCAGCAGCGGGGGACGTAAGACGTACGAGCAGTACTTC.

The genes are TRBV2 and TRBJ2-3; tentative D call: TRBD2 (6 bases). Germline V gene data show CDR1 as SNHLY and CDR2 as FYNNEI. The CDR3 spans 15 residues. Trimming left V 4 bases short and J 2 bases short, with 13 bases between. The CDR3 coding sequence is TGTGCCAGCAGTGCGGGGGACTTTATCACAGATACGCAGTATTTT. It yields the protein CASSAGDFITDTQYF.

This clonotype was seen only a few times. This chain connects TRBV2 to TRBJ2-2; a possible D gene is TRBD2 (5 bases). Trimming took 4 bases from V and 4 from J, leaving 10 bases between them. The CDR3 loop spans 14 amino acids. Germline values: CDR1 SNHLY, CDR2 FYNNEI. The CDR3: CASSVEGTTGELFF. CDR3 sequence (DNA): TGTGCCAGCAGTGTTGAGGGAACCACCGGGGAGCTGTTTTTT.

Concerning this clonotype: Given a much more abundant clone one base away, this may be a read error. The genes are TRBV6-9 and TRBJ2-7, with TRBD2 identical over 8 bases. The CDR3 sequence is 17 residues long. J gave up 7 bases and V 3 bases, and 17 bases lay outside the gene matches. Germline V gene data show CDR1 as MNHGY and CDR2 as SVAAGI. The CDR3 DNA reads TGTGCCAGCAGTTACGATCCGGAACTAGCGGAGTACAATGAGCAGTACTTC. This codes for CASSYDPELAEYNEQYF.

The V gene is TRBV10-2, the J gene TRBJ2-7; possible D gene TRBD2, 5 bases. The germline V and J ends were trimmed by 3 bases and 1 base, with 13 bases remaining between them. This CDR3 comprises 15 residues. Germline V gene data show CDR1 as WSHSY and CDR2 as SAAADI. The CDR3 DNA is TGCGCCAGCAGTGAACTAGATAGCGTATCCTACGAGCAGTACTTC. It codes for CASSELDSVSYEQYF.

This clonotype has a count of ten or more. This rearrangement joins TRBV7-9 to TRBJ2-7; no clear D gene. The germline V gene has CDR1 SEHNR and CDR2 FQNEAQ (reference sequence). CDR3 length: 12 residues. The V gene lost 4 bases and the J gene lost 5 bases, with 9 bases spanning the gap. CDR3 in amino acids: CASSSLSNEQYF. The CDR3 nucleotides are TGTGCCAGCAGCTCCTTGAGTAACGAGCAGTACTTC. Supplemented by reference TRBV7-9 and TRBJ2-7, the full variable domain reads DTGVSQNPRHKITKRGQNVTFRCDPISEHNRLYWYRQTLGQGPEFLTYFQNEAQLEKSRLLSDRFSAERPKGSFSTLEIQRTEQGDSAMYLCASSSLSNEQYFGPGTRLTVT.

In this sample, this clonotype turned up a few times. CDR3 sequence: CASSLGQGMPPGELFF. CDR3 bases: TGTGCCAGCAGTTTAGGGCAGGGAATGCCCCCCGGGGAGCTGTTTTTT. The rearrangement joins TRBV12-3 or TRBV12-4 to TRBJ2-2, with TRBD1 as a possible D gene (5 bases). V was trimmed by 1 base and J by 6 bases, leaving 15 bases between them. This CDR3 region has 16 residues.

V is TRBV5-1 and J is TRBJ2-2; 8 nucleotides agree with TRBD2. Per germline, CDR1 SGHRS and CDR2 YFSETQ. This CDR3 is 16 amino acids long. V was pared by 0 bases and J by 3 bases, with 4 bases of the junction left unmatched. The CDR3 bases are TGCGCCAGCAGCTTGGAAGGGCGGGGGGACACCGGGGAGCTGTTTTTT. This sequence encodes CASSLEGRGDTGELFF.

This clonotype has a count of ten or more. This chain links TRBV20-1 with TRBJ2-7; D is ambiguous. The CDR3 loop spans 11 amino acids. Between the trimmed V and J ends, which lost 0 bases and 6 bases, there was a span of 6 bases. Looked up from germline, CDR1 is DFQATT and CDR2 is SNEGSKA (reference sequence). In DNA, the CDR3 is TGCAGTGCTAGAGATATGCGCGAGCAGTACTTC. Translating it yields CSARDMREQYF.

This clonotype came up many times. The CDR3 is CASSFWDREGEKLFF. The CDR3 coding sequence is TGTGCCAGCAGCTTCTGGGACAGGGAGGGCGAAAAACTGTTTTTT. The chain employs TRBV7-9 and TRBJ1-4, with 9 bases that match TRBD1. CDR1 and CDR2 (germline): SEHNR, FQNEAQ (reference sequence). Losses at the gene ends were 3 bases for V and 8 bases for J; bases not matched to a gene: 7. This CDR3 has 15 amino acids.

This clonotype has a count of ten or more. The chain couples TRBV12-3 or TRBV12-4 to TRBJ2-3, with TRBD2 matching 8 bases. There are 17 residues in the CDR3. J was trimmed by 6 bases and V by 2 bases; bases with no gene match: 13. The CDR3 spells CASSLPPPGGGFDTQYF. Written as DNA, the CDR3 is TGTGCCAGCAGTTTACCCCCCCCGGGGGGGGGCTTTGATACGCAGTATTTT.

In its sample, this clonotype was seen a few times. CDR3 in DNA: TGTGCCAGCAGTATCTCTAGCGGGAGTAACATTCAGTACTTC. Translated: CASSISSGSNIQYF. This chain connects TRBV2 to TRBJ2-4; 10 bases are a match to TRBD2. The CDR3 length is 14 residues. Looked up from germline, CDR1 is SNHLY and CDR2 is FYNNEI. With V trimmed by 5 bases and J by 7 bases, 5 bases remained unmatched.

Many counts were recorded for this clonotype. This chain joins TRBV28 and TRBJ1-6; possibly TRBD1 for D (6 bases). Germline lookup yields CDR1 MDHEN and CDR2 SYDVKM. V shed 5 bases and J shed 4 bases, with 18 bases lying between them. The CDR3 runs 17 residues. The CDR3 spells CASSIQGTVRYNSPLHF. Written as DNA, the CDR3 is TGTGCCAGCAGTATCCAGGGGACTGTTAGGTATAATTCACCCCTCCACTTT.

The chain employs TRBV7-2 and TRBJ2-1; the D call may be TRBD1 or TRBD2 (5 bases each). Trimming removed 5 bases from V and 9 bases from J, with 26 bases in between. The CDR3 length is 17 residues. CDR1 and CDR2 (germline): SGHTA, FQGNSA. The CDR3 region is CASSQTNVRRTSSEQFF. The DNA for the CDR3 is TGTGCCAGCAGCCAAACCAATGTCAGGAGGACATCGAGTGAGCAGTTCTTC. The full variable domain, completed using reference TRBV7-2 and TRBJ2-1, is GAGVSQSPSNKVTEKGKDVELRCDPISGHTALYWYRQSLGQGLEFLIYFQGNSAPDKSGLPSDRFSAERTGGSVSTLTIQRTQQEDSAVYLCASSQTNVRRTSSEQFFGPGTRLTVL.

This clonotype was recorded many times. Being one base from a much bigger clone, this may be a read error. The chain links TRBV7-3 to TRBJ1-1; D unresolved. The CDR3 loop spans 13 amino acids. Germline lookup yields CDR1 SGHTA and CDR2 FQGTGA. The V end was cut by 2 bases, the J end by 3 bases, with 7 bases between. The CDR3 sequence is CASSLGVDTEAFF. The DNA of the CDR3 is TGTGCCAGCAGCTTAGGGGTGGACACTGAAGCTTTCTTT.

This clonotype was observed at least ten times. The chain uses TRBV7-9 and TRBJ2-7; D unresolved. The CDR3 sequence is 13 residues long. V was cut by 4 bases and J by 6 bases, with 13 bases left in between. In germline, CDR1 is SEHNR, CDR2 FQNEAQ (reference sequence). The CDR3 region has the DNA TGTGCCAGCAGCTCGGCAGCCGTGGGCGAGCAGTACTTC. Protein: CASSSAAVGEQYF.

The rearrangement uses TRBV20-1 and TRBJ1-2; D perhaps matches TRBD1 (5 bases). The V gene's germline CDR1 is DFQATT and CDR2 SNEGSKA (reference sequence). Trimming stripped 6 bases from V and 4 bases from J, with 6 bases between. CDR3 size: 10 residues. CDR3 region: CSAGLYGYTF. Written as DNA, the CDR3 is TGCAGTGCGGGGCTCTATGGCTACACCTTC.

There are many counts of this clonotype. Written as DNA, the CDR3 is TGTGCCAGCAGCCAAGTGTGGGACAATGAGCAGTTCTTC. Translated, it gives CASSQVWDNEQFF. The chain employs TRBV3-1 and TRBJ2-1; D gene unclear. Germline CDR1 is LGHDT and CDR2 is YNNKEL (reference sequence). The CDR3 runs to 13 residues. Trimming pared 1 base from V and 5 bases from J, leaving 6 bases between.

This clonotype was found many times. The chain is built from TRBV20-1 and TRBJ1-1, with a possible D match to TRBD1 (5 bases). Germline V gives CDR1 DFQATT, CDR2 SNEGSKA (reference sequence). The V end lost 6 bases, the J end lost 7 bases, and 12 bases lay between the germline ends. This CDR3 has 11 amino acids. DNA of the CDR3: TGCAGTGCGAACGGGGACGTTGAAGCTTTCTTT. It codes for CSANGDVEAFF.

This clonotype was seen at least ten times. The genes are TRBV15 and TRBJ1-2; unclear D gene. This CDR3 is 13 amino acids long. Per germline, CDR1 LNHNV and CDR2 YYDKDF (reference sequence). V was shortened by 4 bases and J by 4 bases, with 10 bases between the two germline ends. CDR3 sequence reads: CATSIVFGYGYTF. The CDR3 nucleotides are TGTGCCACCAGCATAGTGTTTGGCTATGGCTACACCTTC.